This note documents a single TCR beta chain sequence. Sequencing used immunoSEQ multiplex PCR; TCRdb keeps in-frame clones, though not all of them. The sample has 7,200 or so clones, about four fifths seen once. This entry is derived from a study of PD-1 and CTLA-4 blockade in melanoma. Here the sequenced sample was CD8+ T cells from peripheral blood, taken before anti-PD-1 treatment. The source of this sequence is a human donor with melanoma.

CDR3 coding DNA: TGTGCCAGCAGCTGGACAGGGGGAAGTCAGCCCCAGCATTTT. Its protein product is CASSWTGGSQPQHF. The rearrangement links TRBV5-5 to TRBJ1-5; the match to TRBD1 covers 10 bases. The CDR3 runs to 14 residues. V trimming: 3 bases; J trimming: 6 bases; junction bases outside the gene matches: 3. The germline V gene has CDR1 SGHKS and CDR2 YYEKEE (reference sequence).